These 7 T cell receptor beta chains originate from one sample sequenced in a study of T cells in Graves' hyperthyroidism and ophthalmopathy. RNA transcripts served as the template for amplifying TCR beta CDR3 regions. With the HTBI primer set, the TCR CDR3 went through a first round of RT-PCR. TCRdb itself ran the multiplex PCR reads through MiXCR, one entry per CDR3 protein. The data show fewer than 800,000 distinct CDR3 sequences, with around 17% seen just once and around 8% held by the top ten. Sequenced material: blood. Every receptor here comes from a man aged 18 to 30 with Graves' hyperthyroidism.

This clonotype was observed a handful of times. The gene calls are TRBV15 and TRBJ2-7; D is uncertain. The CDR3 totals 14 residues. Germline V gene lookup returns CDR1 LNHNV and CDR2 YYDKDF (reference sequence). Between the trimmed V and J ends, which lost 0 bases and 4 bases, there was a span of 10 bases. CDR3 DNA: TGTGCCACCAGCAGAGAACAAGGGTCTTACGAGCAGTACTTC. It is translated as CATSREQGSYEQYF.

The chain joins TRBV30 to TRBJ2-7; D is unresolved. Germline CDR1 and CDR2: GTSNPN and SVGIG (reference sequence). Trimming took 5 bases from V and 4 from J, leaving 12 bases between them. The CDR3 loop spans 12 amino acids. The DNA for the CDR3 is TGTGCCTGGGCGACCTACGGGTACGAGCAGTACTTC. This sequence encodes CAWATYGYEQYF.

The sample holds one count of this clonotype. The CDR3 spells CASSLGAQGRAFF. DNA of the CDR3: TGTGCCAGCAGCTTAGGCGCTCAGGGTAGGGCTTTCTTT. V usage is TRBV7-9 and J usage is TRBJ1-1; D perhaps matches TRBD1 (5 bases). V shed 1 base and J shed 11 bases, with 14 bases lying between them. This CDR3 region has 13 residues. Per germline, CDR1 SEHNR and CDR2 FQNEAQ (reference sequence).

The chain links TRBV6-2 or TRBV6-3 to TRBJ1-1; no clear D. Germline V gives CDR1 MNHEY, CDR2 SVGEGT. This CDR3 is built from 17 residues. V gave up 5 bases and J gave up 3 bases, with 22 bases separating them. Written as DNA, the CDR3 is TGTGCCAGCAGTCCCTCTCCCCCGGGCCCCGGGGACACTGAAGCTTTCTTT. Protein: CASSPSPPGPGDTEAFF.

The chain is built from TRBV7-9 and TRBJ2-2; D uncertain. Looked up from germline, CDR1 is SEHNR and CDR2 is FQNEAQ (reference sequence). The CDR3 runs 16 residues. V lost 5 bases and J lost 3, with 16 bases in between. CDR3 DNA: TGTGCCAGCAGCCCCCCCCCGAGATTGGACACCGGGGAGCTGTTTTTT. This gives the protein CASSPPPRLDTGELFF.

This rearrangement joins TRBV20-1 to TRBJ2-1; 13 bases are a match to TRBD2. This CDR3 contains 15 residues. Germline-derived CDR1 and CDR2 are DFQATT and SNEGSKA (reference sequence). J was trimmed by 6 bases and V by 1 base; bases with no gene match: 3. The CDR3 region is CSARGGLAGTNEQFF. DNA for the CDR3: TGCAGTGCTAGAGGGGGACTAGCGGGGACCAATGAGCAGTTCTTC.

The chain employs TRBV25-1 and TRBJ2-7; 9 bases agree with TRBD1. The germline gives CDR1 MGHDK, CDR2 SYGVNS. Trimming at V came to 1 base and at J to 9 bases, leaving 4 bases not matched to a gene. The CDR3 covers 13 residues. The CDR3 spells CASSESGQGWQYF. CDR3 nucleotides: TGTGCCAGCAGTGAATCCGGACAGGGGTGGCAGTACTTC.